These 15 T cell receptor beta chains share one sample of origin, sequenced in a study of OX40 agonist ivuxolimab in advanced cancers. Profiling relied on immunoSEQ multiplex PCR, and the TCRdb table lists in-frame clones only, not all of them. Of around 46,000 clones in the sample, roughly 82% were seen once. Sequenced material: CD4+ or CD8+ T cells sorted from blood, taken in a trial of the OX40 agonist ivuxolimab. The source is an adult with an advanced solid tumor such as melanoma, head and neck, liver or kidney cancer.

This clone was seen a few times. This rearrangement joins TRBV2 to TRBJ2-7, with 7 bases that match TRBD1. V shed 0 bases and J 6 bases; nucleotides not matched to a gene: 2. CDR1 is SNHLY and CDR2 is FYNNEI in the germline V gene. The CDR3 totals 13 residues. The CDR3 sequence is CASSEAGDSEQYF. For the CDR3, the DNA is TGTGCCAGCAGTGAAGCGGGGGACAGCGAGCAGTACTTC. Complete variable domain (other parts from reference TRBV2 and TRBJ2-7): EPEVTQTPSHQVTQMGQEVILRCVPISNHLYFYWYRQILGQKVEFLVSFYNNEISEKSEIFDDQFSVERPDGSNFTLKIRSTKLEDSAMYFCASSEAGDSEQYFGPGTRLTVT.

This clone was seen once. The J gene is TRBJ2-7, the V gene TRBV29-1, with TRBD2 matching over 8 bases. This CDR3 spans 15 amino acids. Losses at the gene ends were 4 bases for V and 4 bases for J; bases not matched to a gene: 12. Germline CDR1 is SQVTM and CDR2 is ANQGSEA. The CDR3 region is CSVAGGEVPSYEQYF. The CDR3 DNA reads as TGCAGCGTTGCCGGGGGGGAGGTCCCCTCATACGAGCAGTACTTC.

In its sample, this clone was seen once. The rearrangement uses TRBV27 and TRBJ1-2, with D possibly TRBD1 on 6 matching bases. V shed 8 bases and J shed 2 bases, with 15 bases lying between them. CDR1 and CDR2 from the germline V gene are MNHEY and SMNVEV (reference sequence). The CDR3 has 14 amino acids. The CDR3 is CASHYGTPNYGYTF. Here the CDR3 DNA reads TGTGCCAGCCATTACGGGACACCGAACTATGGCTACACCTTC.

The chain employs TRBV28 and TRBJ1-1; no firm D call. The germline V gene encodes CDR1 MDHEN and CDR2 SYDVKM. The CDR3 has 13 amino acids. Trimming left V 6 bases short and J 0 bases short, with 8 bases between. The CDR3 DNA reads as TGTGCCAGCAGATATACCATGAACACTGAAGCTTTCTTT. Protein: CASRYTMNTEAFF.

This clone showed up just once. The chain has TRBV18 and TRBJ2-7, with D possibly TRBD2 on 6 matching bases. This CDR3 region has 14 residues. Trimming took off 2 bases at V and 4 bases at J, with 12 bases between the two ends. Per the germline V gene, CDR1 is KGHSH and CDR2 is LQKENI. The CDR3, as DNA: TGTGCCAGCTCACCAACCGGGACTCCATACGAGCAGTACTTC. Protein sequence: CASSPTGTPYEQYF. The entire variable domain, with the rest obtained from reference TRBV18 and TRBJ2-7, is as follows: NAGVMQNPRHLVRRRGQEARLRCSPMKGHSHVYWYRQLPEEGLKFMVYLQKENIIDESGMPKERFSAEFPKEGPSILRIQQVVRGDSAAYFCASSPTGTPYEQYFGPGTRLTVT.

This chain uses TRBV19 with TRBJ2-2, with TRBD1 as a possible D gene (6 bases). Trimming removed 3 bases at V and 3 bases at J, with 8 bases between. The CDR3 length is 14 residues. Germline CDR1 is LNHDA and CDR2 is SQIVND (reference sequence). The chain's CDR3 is CASSIRGHTGELFF. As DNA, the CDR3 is TGTGCCAGTAGTATCAGGGGCCACACCGGGGAGCTGTTTTTT. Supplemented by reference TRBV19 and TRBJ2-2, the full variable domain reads DGGITQSPKYLFRKEGQNVTLSCEQNLNHDAMYWYRQDPGQGLRLIYYSQIVNDFQKGDIAEGYSVSREKKESFPLTVTSAQKNPTAFYLCASSIRGHTGELFFGEGSRLTVL.

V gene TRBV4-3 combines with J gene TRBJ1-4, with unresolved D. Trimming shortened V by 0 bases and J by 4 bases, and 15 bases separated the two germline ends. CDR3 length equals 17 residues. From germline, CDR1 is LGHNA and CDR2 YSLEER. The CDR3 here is CASSQDLPLEGNEKLFF. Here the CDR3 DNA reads TGCGCCAGCAGCCAAGATCTGCCACTGGAGGGTAATGAAAAACTGTTTTTT.

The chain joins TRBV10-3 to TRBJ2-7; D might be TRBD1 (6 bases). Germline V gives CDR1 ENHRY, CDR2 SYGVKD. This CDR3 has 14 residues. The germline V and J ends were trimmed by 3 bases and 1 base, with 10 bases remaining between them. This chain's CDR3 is CAISESRGSYEQYF. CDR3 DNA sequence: TGTGCCATCAGTGAATCCAGGGGTTCCTACGAGCAGTACTTC.

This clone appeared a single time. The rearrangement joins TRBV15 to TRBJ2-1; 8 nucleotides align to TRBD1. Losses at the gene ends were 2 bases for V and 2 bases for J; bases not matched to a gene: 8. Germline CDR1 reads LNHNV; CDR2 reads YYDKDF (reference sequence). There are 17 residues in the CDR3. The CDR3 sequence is CATSRRSGTGPYNEQFF. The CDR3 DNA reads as TGTGCCACCAGCAGAAGAAGTGGGACAGGACCCTACAATGAGCAGTTCTTC.

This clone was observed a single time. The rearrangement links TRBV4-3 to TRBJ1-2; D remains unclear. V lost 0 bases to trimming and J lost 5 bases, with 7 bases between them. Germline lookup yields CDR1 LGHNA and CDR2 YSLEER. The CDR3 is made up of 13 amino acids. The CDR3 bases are TGCGCCAGCAGCCAAGATCTGGGGTATGGCTACACCTTC. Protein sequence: CASSQDLGYGYTF.

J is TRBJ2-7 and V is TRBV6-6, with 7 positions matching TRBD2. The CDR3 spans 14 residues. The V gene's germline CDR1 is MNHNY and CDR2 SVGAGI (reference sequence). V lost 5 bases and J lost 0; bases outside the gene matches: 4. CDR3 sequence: CASSKGGSSYEQYF. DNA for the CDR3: TGTGCCAGCAGTAAGGGCGGGAGCTCCTACGAGCAGTACTTC.

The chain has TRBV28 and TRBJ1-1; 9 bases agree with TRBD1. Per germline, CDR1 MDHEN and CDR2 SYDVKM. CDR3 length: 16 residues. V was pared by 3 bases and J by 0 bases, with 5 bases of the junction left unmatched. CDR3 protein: CASSLVQGAVNTEAFF. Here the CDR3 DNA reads TGTGCCAGCAGTTTGGTACAGGGGGCCGTGAACACTGAAGCTTTCTTT.

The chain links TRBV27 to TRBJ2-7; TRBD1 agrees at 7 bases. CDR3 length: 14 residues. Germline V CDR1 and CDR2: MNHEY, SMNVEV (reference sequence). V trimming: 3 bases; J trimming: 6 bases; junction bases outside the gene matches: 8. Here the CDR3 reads CASSLTGWHREQYF. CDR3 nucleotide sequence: TGTGCCAGCAGTTTGACAGGGTGGCATCGCGAGCAGTACTTC.

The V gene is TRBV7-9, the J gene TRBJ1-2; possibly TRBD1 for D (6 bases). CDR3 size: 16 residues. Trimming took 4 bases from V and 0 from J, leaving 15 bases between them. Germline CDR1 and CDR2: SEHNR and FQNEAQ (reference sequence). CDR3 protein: CASSSSGAVSNYGYTF. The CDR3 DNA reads TGTGCCAGCAGCTCATCAGGGGCAGTTTCTAACTATGGCTACACCTTC.

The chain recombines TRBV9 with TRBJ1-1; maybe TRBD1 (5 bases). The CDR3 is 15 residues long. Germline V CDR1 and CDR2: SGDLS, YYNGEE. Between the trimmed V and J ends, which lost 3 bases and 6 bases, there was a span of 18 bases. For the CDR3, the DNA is TGTGCCAGCAGCGACTGGGGGAGGGAGGGCGCTGAAGCTTTCTTT. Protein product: CASSDWGREGAEAFF.